Given below is one TCR beta chain in context. This specimen comes from a study of PD-L1 blockade in urothelial cancer. The wider study: Researchers looked at the blood 3 weeks (second dose) and 6 weeks after treatment began.

Time point in this sample: pretreatment peripheral blood. The protocol was immunoSEQ multiplex PCR, while the TCRdb copy is restricted to in-frame clones and leaves out a portion. The data hold 32,000 or so clones, with over 75% observed a single time. The CDR3 has 13 amino acids. From germline, CDR1 is SGHTS and CDR2 YDEGEE. Between the trimmed V and J ends, which lost 1 base and 4 bases, there was a span of 8 bases. The chain has TRBV5-8 and TRBJ1-2; TRBD1 might be the D (5 bases). The sequence was collected from a man in his fifties or sixties with urothelial cancer. This sample comprised PBMCs, obtained around atezolizumab (anti-PD-L1) treatment. CDR3 loop: CASSLLGGYGYTF. CDR3 sequence (DNA): TGTGCCAGCAGCTTGTTGGGGGGCTATGGCTACACCTTC.